This T cell receptor (beta chain) was retrieved from a study of TIL therapy for anti-PD-1-resistant metastatic lung cancer. Turning to the study itself: By whole-exome sequencing, median non-synonymous tumor mutation burden was under 1.9 mutations per megabase.

Points on this clone: Its antigen is unknown.

The time point is: pre-treatment sample, taken before nivolumab and TIL therapy. The tumor samples were excised metastases, mostly pleural nodules or supraclavicular lymph nodes. Study-wide results and limits: TIL cultures after expansion showed higher clonality and lower diversity than baseline tumor (median about 6% vs 30%).

CDR3 size: 14 residues. V shed 7 bases, J shed 3 bases, and the junction held 9 bases outside the gene matches. In germline, CDR1 is SGHDT, CDR2 YYEEEE. The libraries were made with immunoSEQ v3. This table comes from immunoSEQ multiplex PCR, and its TCRdb copy is limited to in-frame clones, with some not included. The data hold approximately 95,000 clones, with around three fifths observed a single time. The sequenced sample was tumor tissue, obtained at baseline. The V gene is TRBV5-6, the J gene TRBJ2-5, with 7 bases aligning to TRBD2. The clonotype was recovered from a person aged 25 to 80 with non-small cell lung cancer. The CDR3 DNA follows: TGTGCCAGCGGTGCGGGGACTACTAAAGAGACCCAGTACTTC. Its translation: CASGAGTTKETQYF.